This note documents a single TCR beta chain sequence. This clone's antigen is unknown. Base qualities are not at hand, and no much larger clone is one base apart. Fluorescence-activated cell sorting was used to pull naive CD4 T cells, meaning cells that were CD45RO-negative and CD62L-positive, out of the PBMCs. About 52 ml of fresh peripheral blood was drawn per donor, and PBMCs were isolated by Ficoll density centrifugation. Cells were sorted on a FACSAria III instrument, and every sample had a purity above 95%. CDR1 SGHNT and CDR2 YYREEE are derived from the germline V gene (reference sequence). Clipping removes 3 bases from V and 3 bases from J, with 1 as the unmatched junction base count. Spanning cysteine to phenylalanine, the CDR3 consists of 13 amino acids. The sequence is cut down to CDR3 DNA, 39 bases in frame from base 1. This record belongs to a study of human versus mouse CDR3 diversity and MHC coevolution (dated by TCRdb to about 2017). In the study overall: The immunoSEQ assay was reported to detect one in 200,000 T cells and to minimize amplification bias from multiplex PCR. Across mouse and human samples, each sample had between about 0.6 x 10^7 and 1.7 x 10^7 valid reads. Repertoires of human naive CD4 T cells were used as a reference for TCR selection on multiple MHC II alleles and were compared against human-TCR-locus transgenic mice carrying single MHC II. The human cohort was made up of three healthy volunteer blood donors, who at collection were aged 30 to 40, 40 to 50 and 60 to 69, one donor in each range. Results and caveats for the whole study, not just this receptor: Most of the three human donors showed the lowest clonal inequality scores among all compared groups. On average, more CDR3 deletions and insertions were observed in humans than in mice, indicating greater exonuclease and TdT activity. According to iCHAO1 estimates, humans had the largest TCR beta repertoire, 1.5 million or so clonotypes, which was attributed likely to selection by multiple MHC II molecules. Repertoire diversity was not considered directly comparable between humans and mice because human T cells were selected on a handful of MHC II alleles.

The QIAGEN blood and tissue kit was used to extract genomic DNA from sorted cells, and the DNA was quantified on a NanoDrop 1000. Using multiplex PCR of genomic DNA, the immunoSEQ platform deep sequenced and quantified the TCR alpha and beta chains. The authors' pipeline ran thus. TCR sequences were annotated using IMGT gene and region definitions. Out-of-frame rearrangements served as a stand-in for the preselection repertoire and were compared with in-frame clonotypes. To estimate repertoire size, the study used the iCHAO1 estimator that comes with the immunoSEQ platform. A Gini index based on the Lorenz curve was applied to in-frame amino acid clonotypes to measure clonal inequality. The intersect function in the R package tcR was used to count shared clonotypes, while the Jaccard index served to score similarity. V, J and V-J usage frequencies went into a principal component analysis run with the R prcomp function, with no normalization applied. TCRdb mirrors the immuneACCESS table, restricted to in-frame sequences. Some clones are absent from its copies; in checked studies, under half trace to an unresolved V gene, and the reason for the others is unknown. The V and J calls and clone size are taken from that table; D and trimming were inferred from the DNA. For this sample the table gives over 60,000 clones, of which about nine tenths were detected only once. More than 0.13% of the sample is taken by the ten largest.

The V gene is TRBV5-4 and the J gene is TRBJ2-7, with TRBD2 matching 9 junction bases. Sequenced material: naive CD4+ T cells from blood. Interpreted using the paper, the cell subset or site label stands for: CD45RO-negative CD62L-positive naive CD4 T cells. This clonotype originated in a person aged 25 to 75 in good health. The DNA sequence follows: TGTGCCAGCAGCTCTAGCGGGAACTACGAGCAGTACTTC. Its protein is CASSSSGNYEQYF. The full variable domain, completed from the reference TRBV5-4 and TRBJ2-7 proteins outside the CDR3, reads ETGVTQSPTHLIKTRGQQVTLRCSSQSGHNTVSWYQQALGQGPQFIFQYYREEENGRGNFPPRFSGLQFPNYSSELNVNALELDDSALYLCASSSSGNYEQYFGPGTRLTVT.